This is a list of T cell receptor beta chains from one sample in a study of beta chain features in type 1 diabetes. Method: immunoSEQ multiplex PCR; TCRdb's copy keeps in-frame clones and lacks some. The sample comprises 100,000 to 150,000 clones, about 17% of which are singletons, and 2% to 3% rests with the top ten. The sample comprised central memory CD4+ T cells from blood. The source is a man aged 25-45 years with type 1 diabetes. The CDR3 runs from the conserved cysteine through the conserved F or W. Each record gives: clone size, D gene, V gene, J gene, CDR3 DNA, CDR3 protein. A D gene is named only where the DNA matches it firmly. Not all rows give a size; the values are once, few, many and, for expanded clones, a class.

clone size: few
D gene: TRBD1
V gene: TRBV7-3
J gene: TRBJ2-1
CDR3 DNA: TGTGCCAGCAGCCCCTCCGGGACAGTGTGGAATGAGCAGTTCTTC
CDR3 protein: CASSPSGTVWNEQFF

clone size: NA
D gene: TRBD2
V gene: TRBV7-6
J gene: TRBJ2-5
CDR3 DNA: TGTGCCAGCAGCTCTAGCCCCGAAGCTAGCGGGGTAGAGACCCAGTACTTC
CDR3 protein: CASSSSPEASGVETQYF

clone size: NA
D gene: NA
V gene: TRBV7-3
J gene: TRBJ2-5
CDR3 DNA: TGTGCCAGCAGCCTCGGGGTAGGGGGTATTGAGACCCAGTACTTC
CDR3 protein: CASSLGVGGIETQYF

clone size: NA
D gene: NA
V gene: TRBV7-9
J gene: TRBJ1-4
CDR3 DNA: TGTGCCAGCAGCTCAGGGTGGGGCGGTGAAAAACTGTTTTTT
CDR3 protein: CASSSGWGGEKLFF

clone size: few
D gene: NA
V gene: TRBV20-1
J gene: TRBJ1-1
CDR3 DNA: TGCAGTGCTAGCAGACCCTTGGCGGCTTTCTTT
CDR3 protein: CSASRPLAAFF

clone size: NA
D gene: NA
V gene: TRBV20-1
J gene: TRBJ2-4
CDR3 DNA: TGCAGTGTAGTGGGGAGAAACATTCAGTACTTC
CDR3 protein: CSVVGRNIQYF

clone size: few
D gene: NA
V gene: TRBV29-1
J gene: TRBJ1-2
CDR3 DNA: TGCAGCGTTGAATTGCTGAGGGGCAGGAACTATGGCTACACCTTC
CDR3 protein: CSVELLRGRNYGYTF

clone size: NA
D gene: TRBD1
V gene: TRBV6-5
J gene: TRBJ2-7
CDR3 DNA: TGTGCCAGCAGTCGGACAGGGGCCAGCTCCTACGAGCAGTACTTC
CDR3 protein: CASSRTGASSYEQYF

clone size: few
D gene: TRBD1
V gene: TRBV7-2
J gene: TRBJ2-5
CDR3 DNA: TGTGCCAGCAGCTTAGGTACCGGGACAGGGGGTGAGACCCAGTACTTC
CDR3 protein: CASSLGTGTGGETQYF

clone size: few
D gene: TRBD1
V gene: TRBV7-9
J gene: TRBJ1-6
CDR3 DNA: TGTGCCAGCAGCTTAGACGGGACAGCTTATTCACCCCTCCACTTT
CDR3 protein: CASSLDGTAYSPLHF

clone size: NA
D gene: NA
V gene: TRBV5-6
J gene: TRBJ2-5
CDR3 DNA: TGTGCCAGCTCCCTGCCGACAGCCCAAGAGACCCAGTACTTC
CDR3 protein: CASSLPTAQETQYF

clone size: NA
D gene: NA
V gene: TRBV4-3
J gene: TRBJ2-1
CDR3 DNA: TGCGCCAGCAGCCAAGAAGGGCGGGATTACTACAATGAGCAGTTCTTC
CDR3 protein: CASSQEGRDYYNEQFF

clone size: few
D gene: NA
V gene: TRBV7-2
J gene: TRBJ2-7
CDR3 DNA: TGTGCCAGCAGCTTAGGACTCCCGCCCTACGAGCAGTACTTC
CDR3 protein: CASSLGLPPYEQYF

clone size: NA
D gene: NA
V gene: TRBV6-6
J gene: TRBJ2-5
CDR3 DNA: TGTGCCAGCAGTTTTCAAGAGACCCAGTACTTC
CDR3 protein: CASSFQETQYF

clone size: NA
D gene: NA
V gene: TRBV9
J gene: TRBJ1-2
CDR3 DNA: TGTGCCAGCAGTACGGACCTGGCGAATGGCTACACCTTC
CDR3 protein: CASSTDLANGYTF

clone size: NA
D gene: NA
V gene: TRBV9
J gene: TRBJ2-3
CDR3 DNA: TGTGCCAGCAGCGTAGGGGACAGCACAGATACGCAGTATTTT
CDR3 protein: CASSVGDSTDTQYF

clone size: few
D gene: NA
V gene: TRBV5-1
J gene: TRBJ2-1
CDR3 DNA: TGCGCCAGCAGCGACGGAGACAATGAGCAGTTCTTC
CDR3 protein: CASSDGDNEQFF

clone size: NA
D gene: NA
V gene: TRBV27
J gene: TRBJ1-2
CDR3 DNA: TGTGCCAGCAGCGATAGGGGAGGCTATGGCTACACCTTC
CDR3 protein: CASSDRGGYGYTF

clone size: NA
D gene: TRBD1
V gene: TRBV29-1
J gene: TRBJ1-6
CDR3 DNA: TGCAGCGTTGCGGACAGGGAAGATTCACCCCTCCACTTT
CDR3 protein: CSVADREDSPLHF

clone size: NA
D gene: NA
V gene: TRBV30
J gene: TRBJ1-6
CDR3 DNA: TGTGCCTGGAAGTACACGAGCTCCTATAATTCACCCCTCCACTTT
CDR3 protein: CAWKYTSSYNSPLHF

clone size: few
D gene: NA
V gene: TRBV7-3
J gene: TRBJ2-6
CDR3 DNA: TGTGCCAGCAGCCTACAACCAGGGACTGGGGCCAACGTCCTGACTTTC
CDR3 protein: CASSLQPGTGANVLTF

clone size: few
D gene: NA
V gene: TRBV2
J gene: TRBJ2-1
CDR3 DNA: TGTGCCAGCATTGTTAGTTCCTACAATGAGCAGTTCTTC
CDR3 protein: CASIVSSYNEQFF

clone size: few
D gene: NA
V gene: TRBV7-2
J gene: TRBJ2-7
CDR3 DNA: TGTGCCAGCAGCGGGGACACGAACTCCTACGAGCAGTACTTC
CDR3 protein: CASSGDTNSYEQYF

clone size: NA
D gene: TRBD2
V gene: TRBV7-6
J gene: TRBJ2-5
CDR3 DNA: TGTGCCAGCAGCTTATACCCCCCGACTAGCGGGGGGGCGGAGGAGACCCAGTACTTC
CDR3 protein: CASSLYPPTSGGAEETQYF

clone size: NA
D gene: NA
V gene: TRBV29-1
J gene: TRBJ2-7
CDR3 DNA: TGCAGCGTTGTGCGGGGCGGGGACGGGGCCGAGCAGTACTTC
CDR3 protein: CSVVRGGDGAEQYF

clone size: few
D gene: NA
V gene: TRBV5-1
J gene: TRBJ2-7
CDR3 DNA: TGCGCCAGCAGCTTGGTAGTCTCCTACGAGCAGTACTTC
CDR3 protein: CASSLVVSYEQYF

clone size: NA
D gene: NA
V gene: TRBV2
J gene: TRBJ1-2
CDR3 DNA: TGTGCCAGCAGCTTAAGTAGCTATGGCTACACCTTC
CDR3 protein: CASSLSSYGYTF

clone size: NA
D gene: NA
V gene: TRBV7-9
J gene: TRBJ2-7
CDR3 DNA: TGTGCCAGCAGCCCGGACAGCCTTTCCTACGAGCAGTACTTC
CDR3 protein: CASSPDSLSYEQYF

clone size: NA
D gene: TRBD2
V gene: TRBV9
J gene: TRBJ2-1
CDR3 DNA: TGTGCCAGCAGCGCCAGCGGGGGGGCGTCCTACAATGAGCAGTTCTTC
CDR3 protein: CASSASGGASYNEQFF

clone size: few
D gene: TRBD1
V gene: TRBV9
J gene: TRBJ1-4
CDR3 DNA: TGTGCCAGCAGTCCAGGGGGAACTACAACTAATGAAAAACTGTTTTTT
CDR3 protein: CASSPGGTTTNEKLFF

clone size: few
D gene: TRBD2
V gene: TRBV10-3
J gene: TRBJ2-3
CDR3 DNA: TGTGCCATCAGTGAGTCCGCGAGCGGGGGGGCCACAGATACGCAGTATTTT
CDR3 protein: CAISESASGGATDTQYF

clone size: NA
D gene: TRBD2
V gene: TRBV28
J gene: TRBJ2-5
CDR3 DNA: TGTGCCAGCAGTTCCGCCGCTAGCGGGGAACAAGAGACCCAGTACTTC
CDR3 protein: CASSSAASGEQETQYF

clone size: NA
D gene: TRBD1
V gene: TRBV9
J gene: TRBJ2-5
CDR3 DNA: TGTGCCAGCAGCGTTACAGGGGGCCAAGAGACCCAGTACTTC
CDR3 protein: CASSVTGGQETQYF

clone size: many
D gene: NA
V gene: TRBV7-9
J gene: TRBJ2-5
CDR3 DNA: TGTGCCAGCAGCCGGGACTCTCGAGAGACCCAGTACTTC
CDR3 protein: CASSRDSRETQYF

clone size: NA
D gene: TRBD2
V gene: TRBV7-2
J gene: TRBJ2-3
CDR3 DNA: TGTGCCAGCGCACTAGCGGGAGTTACCACAGATACGCAGTATTTT
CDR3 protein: CASALAGVTTDTQYF

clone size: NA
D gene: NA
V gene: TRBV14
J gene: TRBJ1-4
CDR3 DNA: TGTGCCAGCAGCCAAGATTGGGCCAGGTCGGGTGAAAAACTGTTTTTT
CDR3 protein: CASSQDWARSGEKLFF

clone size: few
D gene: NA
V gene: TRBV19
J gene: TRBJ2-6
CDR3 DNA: TGTGCCAGTAGTCCCGACGGGTTGGGGTGGCGAGGGGCCAACGTCCTGACTTTC
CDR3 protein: CASSPDGLGWRGANVLTF

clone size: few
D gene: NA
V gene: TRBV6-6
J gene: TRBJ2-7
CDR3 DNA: TGTGCCAGCAGCATTTTGTACGAGCAGTACTTC
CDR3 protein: CASSILYEQYF

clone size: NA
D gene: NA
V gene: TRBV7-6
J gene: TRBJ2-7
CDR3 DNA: TGTGCCAGCAGCTTACAGGAGGGATACACTTACGAGCAGTACTTC
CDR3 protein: CASSLQEGYTYEQYF

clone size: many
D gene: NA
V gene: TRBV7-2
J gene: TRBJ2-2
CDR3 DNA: TGTGCCAGCAGCTTTAACACCGGGGAGCTGTTTTTT
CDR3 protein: CASSFNTGELFF

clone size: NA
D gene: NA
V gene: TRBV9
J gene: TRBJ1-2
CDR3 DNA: TGTGCCAGCAGATCGGGAGACTATGGCTACACCTTC
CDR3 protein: CASRSGDYGYTF

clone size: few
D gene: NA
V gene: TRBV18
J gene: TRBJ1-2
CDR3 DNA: TGTGCCAGCTCACCTTCTTCGGGGCCCGACTATGGCTACACCTTC
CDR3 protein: CASSPSSGPDYGYTF

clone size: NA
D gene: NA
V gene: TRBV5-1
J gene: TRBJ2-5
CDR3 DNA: TGCGCCAGCACCCCGACAGGTCACCAAGAGACCCAGTACTTC
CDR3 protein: CASTPTGHQETQYF

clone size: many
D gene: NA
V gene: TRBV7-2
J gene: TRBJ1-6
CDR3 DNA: TGTGCCAGCAGCCCTTCCCCTTACAGGGCTAGGGGTTCACCCCTCCACTTT
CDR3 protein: CASSPSPYRARGSPLHF

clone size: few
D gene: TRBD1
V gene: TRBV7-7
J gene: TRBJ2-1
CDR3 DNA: TGTGCCAGCAGCCGAGGGACAGCCCCCACGGACAATGAGCAGTTCTTC
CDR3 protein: CASSRGTAPTDNEQFF

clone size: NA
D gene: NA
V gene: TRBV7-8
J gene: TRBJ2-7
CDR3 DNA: TGTGCCAGCAGCTTAGTGCAGGCCGCCTACGAGCAGTACTTC
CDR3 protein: CASSLVQAAYEQYF

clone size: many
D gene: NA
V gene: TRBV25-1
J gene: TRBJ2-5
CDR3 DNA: TGTGCCAGCGTCAGCGCGAGGTCCCACAAGGAGACCCAGTACTTC
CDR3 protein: CASVSARSHKETQYF

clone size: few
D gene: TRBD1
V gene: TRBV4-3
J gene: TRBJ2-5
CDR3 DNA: TGCGCCAGCAGCCTTGACAGGGTTCGGCGAGAGACCCAGTACTTC
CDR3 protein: CASSLDRVRRETQYF

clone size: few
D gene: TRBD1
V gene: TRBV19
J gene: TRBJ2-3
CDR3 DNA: TGTGCCAGTAGTACGGGGGACAGGGGATCGAGGACGCAGTATTTT
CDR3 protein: CASSTGDRGSRTQYF

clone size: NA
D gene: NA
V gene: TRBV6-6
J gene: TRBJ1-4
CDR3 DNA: TGTGCCAGCAGGCGAGGTGAAAAACTGTTTTTT
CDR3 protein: CASRRGEKLFF

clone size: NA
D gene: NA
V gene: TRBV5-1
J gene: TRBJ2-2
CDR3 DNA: TGCGCCAGCAGCTTGCTAGTGTCGCGTGGCACCGGGGAGCTGTTTTTT
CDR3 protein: CASSLLVSRGTGELFF

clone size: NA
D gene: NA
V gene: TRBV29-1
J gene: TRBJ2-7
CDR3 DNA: TGCAGCGTTGGAGTGAGGGGGTCGTACGAGCAGTACTTC
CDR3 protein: CSVGVRGSYEQYF

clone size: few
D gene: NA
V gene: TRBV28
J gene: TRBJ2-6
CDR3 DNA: TGTGCCAGCAGCGAGGGTGCAGGGGCCAACGTCCTGACTTTC
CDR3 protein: CASSEGAGANVLTF